These 8 T cell receptor beta chains came from one sample sequenced in a study of blood T cell repertoires in COVID-19. Assay used: immunoSEQ multiplex PCR; TCRdb lists only in-frame clones, some missing. The table lists 200,000 to 300,000 clones, more than 70% of them singletons. Sequences were obtained from PBMCs or T cells enriched from blood (not recorded which). These receptors all stem from a woman aged 40 to 50 with acute COVID-19.

V gene TRBV18 combines with J gene TRBJ1-1, with 7 bases lining up with TRBD1. The CDR3 contains 14 residues. V was clipped by 2 bases and J by 1 base; unmatched bases: 1. CDR1 and CDR2 (germline): KGHSH, LQKENI. The CDR3 DNA reads as TGTGCCAGCTCACCAAACAGGGGGAACACTGAAGCTTTCTTT. Translating gives CASSPNRGNTEAFF.

This clone was picked up one time. The V and J genes are TRBV10-2 and TRBJ1-2; weak D call: TRBD1 (6 bases). The CDR3 covers 15 residues. V was cut by 7 bases and J by 3 bases, with 18 bases left in between. CDR1 WSHSY and CDR2 SAAADI come from the germline V gene. The chain's CDR3 is CASIGTGTLDYGYTF. The CDR3 DNA reads as TGCGCCAGCATAGGTACAGGGACCTTAGACTATGGCTACACCTTC.

In regard to this clone: One end of the junction does not line up with germline, which may come from a read error. The V and J genes are TRBV5-8 and TRBJ1-1, with TRBD1 matching 8 bases. From germline, CDR1 is SGHTS and CDR2 YDEGEE. This CDR3 has 12 amino acids. The CDR3 sequence: CASSPWTGPRTF. The CDR3 DNA sequence: TGTGCCAGCAGCCCTTGGACAGGGCCTCGAACATTT.

The chain joins TRBV5-5 to TRBJ2-7, with D uncertain. Per germline, CDR1 SGHKS and CDR2 YYEKEE (reference sequence). V was clipped by 0 bases and J by 5 bases, with 9 bases between them. CDR3 size: 13 residues. CDR3 region: CASSLVPGNEQYV. CDR3 coding DNA: TGTGCCAGCAGCTTGGTGCCGGGTAACGAGCAGTACGTC.

This chain uses TRBV20-1 with TRBJ2-1, with no clear D. From germline, CDR1 is DFQATT and CDR2 SNEGSKA (reference sequence). The germline V and J ends were trimmed by 6 bases and 9 bases, with 3 bases remaining between them. The CDR3 is 8 residues long. In DNA form, the CDR3 reads TGCAGTGCCCGTGAGCAGTTCTTC. This gives the protein CSAREQFF.

The rearrangement joins TRBV6-2 or TRBV6-3 to TRBJ2-7, with TRBD1 matching 7 bases. The CDR3 spans 17 residues. V lost 5 bases, J lost 3 bases, and 16 bases stayed unmatched. Germline lookup yields CDR1 MNHEY and CDR2 SVGEGT. CDR3 DNA: TGTGCCAGCAGTCCATCCCCCGGGACAGCGAGAGACTACGAGCAGTACGTC. Translation gives CASSPSPGTARDYEQYV.

CDR3 DNA sequence: TGTGCCAGCAGCGTAGGCGGGGCGGAGCAGTTCTTC. Protein sequence: CASSVGGAEQFF. The J gene is TRBJ2-1, the V gene TRBV9; tentative D call: TRBD2 (6 bases). CDR1 and CDR2 (germline): SGDLS, YYNGEE. V was pared by 0 bases and J by 10 bases, with 8 bases between. The CDR3 length is 12 residues.

The gene calls are TRBV7-6 and TRBJ2-3; the D gene is possibly TRBD2 (6 bases). Trimming left V 6 bases short and J 0 bases short, with 16 bases between. From germline, CDR1 is SGHVS and CDR2 FNYEAQ. The CDR3 has 16 residues. The CDR3 sequence: CASRSHRGTSTDTQYF. As DNA, the CDR3 is TGTGCCAGCAGGTCCCATCGCGGGACTAGCACAGATACGCAGTATTTT.